The T cell receptor (beta chain) described here comes from a study of blood T cell repertoires in COVID-19. About the study: Sites across the United States, Italy and Spain contributed samples from acute and convalescent COVID-19.

Study members were between about 18 and 90 years old and lived in over 20 US regions. A PCR-confirmed or clinician-diagnosed COVID-19 case had contacted exposed participants within 2 weeks of entry. V lost 1 base and J 2 bases, leaving 15 bases between the germline ends. This CDR3 contains 16 residues. CDR1 SGDLS and CDR2 YYNGEE come from the germline V gene. Original data processing: Quantification of nucleated cells was approximated via reference gene primer amplification. TCRdb's table, derived via immunoSEQ multiplex PCR, lists solely in-frame clones and lacks some. D and trimming were read from the DNA, whereas the V and J calls and clone size are those reported in that table. The sample consists of roughly 200,000 clones, 86% of them appearing once.

This chain connects TRBV9 to TRBJ2-5; D is possibly TRBD2 (5 bases). The TCR comes from a woman aged 25-40 years who had been exposed to COVID-19. The sequencing input was PBMCs or T cells enriched from blood (not recorded which). This CDR3 is CASSVSPTGIQETQYF. CDR3 DNA: TGTGCCAGCAGCGTATCCCCGACGGGGATACAAGAGACCCAGTACTTC.